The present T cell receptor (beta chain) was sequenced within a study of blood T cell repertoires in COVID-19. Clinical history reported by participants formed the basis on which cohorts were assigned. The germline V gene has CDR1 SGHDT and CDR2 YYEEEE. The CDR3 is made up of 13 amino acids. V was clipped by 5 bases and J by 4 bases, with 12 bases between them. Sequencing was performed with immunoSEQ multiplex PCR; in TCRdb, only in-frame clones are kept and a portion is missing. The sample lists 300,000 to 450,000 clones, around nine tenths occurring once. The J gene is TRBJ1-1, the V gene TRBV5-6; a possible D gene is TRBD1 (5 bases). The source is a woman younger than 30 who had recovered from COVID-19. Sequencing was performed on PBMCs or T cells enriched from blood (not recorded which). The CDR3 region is CASRHLGGTEAFF. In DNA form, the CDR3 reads TGTGCCAGCAGACACCTGGGGGGCACTGAAGCTTTCTTT.